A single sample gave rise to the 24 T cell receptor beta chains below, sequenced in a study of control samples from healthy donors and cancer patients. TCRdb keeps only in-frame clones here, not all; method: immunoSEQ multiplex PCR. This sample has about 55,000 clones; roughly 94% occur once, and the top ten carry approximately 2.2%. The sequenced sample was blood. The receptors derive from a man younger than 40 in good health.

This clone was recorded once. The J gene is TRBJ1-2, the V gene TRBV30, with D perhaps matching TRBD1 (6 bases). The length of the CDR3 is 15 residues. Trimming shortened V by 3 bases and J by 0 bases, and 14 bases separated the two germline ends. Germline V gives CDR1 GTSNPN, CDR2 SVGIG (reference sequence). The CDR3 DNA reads TGTGCCTGGAGAAGGACAGCTCAGACTAACTATGGCTACACCTTC. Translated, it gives CAWRRTAQTNYGYTF.

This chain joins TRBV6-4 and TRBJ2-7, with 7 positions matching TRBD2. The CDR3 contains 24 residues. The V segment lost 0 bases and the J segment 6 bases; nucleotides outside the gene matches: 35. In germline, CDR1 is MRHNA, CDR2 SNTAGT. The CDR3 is CASSDSGSPKVQRDRVGWLGEQYF. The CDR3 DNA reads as TGTGCCAGCAGTGACTCCGGTTCTCCCAAGGTCCAGCGGGATCGCGTTGGATGGCTTGGCGAGCAGTACTTC.

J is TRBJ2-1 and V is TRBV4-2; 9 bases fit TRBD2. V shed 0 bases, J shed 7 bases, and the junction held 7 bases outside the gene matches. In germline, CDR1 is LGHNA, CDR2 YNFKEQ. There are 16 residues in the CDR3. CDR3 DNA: TGTGCCAGCAGCCAAGAACGGGCGGGAGGGTGGAATGAGCAGTTCTTC. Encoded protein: CASSQERAGGWNEQFF.

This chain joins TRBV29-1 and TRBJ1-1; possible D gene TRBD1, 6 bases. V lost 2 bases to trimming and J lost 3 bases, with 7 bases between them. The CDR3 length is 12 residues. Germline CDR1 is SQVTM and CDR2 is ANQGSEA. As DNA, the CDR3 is TGCAGCGTTGAAAACAGGGACACTGAAGCTTTCTTT. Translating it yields CSVENRDTEAFF.

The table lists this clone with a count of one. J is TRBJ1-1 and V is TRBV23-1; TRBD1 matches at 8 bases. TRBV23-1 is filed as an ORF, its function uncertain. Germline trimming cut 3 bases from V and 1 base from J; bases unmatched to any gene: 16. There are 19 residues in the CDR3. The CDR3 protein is CASSHPLWGRGHENTEAFF. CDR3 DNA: TGCGCCAGCAGTCACCCTCTTTGGGGCAGGGGGCACGAGAACACTGAAGCTTTCTTT.

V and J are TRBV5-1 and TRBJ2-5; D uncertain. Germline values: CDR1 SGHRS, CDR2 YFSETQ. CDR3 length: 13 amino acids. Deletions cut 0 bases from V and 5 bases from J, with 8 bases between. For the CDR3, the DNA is TGCGCCAGCAGCTTGGGACCCGGGGAGACCCAGTACTTC. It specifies CASSLGPGETQYF.

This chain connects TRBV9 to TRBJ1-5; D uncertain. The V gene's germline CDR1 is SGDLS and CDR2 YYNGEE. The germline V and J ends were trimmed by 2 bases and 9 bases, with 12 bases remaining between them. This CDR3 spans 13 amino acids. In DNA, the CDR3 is TGTGCCAGCAGCGTCACGGGGAAATGGCCCCAGCATTTT. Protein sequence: CASSVTGKWPQHF.

Written as DNA, the CDR3 is TGTGCCAGCAGCGTAGAAGTTGGGAATTCACCCCTCCACTTT. Its translation: CASSVEVGNSPLHF. The chain has TRBV9 and TRBJ1-6; unclear D gene. Germline V gene lookup returns CDR1 SGDLS and CDR2 YYNGEE. Trimming left V 0 bases short and J 7 bases short, with 8 bases between. The CDR3 consists of 14 residues. Supplemented by reference TRBV9 and TRBJ1-6, the full variable domain reads DSGVTQTPKHLITATGQRVTLRCSPRSGDLSVYWYQQSLDQGLQFLIQYYNGEERAKGNILERFSAQQFPDLHSELNLSSLELGDSALYFCASSVEVGNSPLHFGNGTRLTVT.

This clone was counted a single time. CDR3 protein: CASSLRLTSGRDGEQFF. The DNA for the CDR3 is TGTGCCAGCAGTTTACGTCTGACTAGCGGGAGAGACGGAGAGCAGTTCTTC. J is TRBJ2-1 and V is TRBV28; the match to TRBD2 covers 12 bases. Germline trimming cut 2 bases from V and 10 bases from J; bases unmatched to any gene: 12. In germline, CDR1 is MDHEN, CDR2 SYDVKM. The CDR3 extends over 17 amino acids.

CDR3 coding DNA: TGTGCCAGCAGTGAAGCGGAGGGACAGGGGTCTGAAAAACTGTTTTTT. Translation: CASSEAEGQGSEKLFF. V is TRBV6-1 and J is TRBJ1-4, with 10 bases fitting TRBD1. V lost 0 bases to trimming and J lost 7 bases; unmatched junction nucleotides: 5. CDR3 size: 16 residues. Per the germline V gene, CDR1 is MNHNS and CDR2 is SASEGT.

CDR3 in DNA: TGTGCCTGGAGTACGAGGATCTACGAGCAGTACTTC. This sequence encodes CAWSTRIYEQYF. V usage is TRBV30 and J usage is TRBJ2-7; D ambiguous. Germline V gene sequence: CDR1 GTSNPN, CDR2 SVGIG (reference sequence). The ends were cut back, 2 bases at V and 3 bases at J, with 8 bases in the middle. The length of the CDR3 is 12 residues. The whole variable domain, filled in from reference TRBV30 and TRBJ2-7, reads SQTIHQWPATLVQPVGSPLSLECTVEGTSNPNLYWYRQAAGRGLQLLFYSVGIGQISSEVPQNLSASRPQDRQFILSSKKLLLSDSGFYLCAWSTRIYEQYFGPGTRLTVT.

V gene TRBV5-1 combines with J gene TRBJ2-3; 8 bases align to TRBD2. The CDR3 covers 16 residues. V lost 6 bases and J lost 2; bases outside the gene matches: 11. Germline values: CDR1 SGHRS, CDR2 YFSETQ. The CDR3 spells CASNRGAAGATDTQYF. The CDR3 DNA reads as TGCGCCAGCAACCGGGGGGCAGCGGGGGCCACAGATACGCAGTATTTT.

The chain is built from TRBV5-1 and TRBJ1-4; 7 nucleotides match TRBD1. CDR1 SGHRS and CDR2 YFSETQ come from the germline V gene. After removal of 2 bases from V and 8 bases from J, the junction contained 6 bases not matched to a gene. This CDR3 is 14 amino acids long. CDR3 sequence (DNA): TGCGCCAGCAGCTTAACAGGGGTAGGGGAAAAACTGTTTTTT. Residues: CASSLTGVGEKLFF.

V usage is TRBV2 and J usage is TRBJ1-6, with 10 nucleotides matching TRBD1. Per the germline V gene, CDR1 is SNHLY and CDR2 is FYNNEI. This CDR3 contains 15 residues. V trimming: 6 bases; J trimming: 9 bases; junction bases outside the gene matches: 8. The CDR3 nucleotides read TGTGCCAGCAGAGCGACAGGGGGCGCGGTTTCACCCCTCCACTTT. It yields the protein CASRATGGAVSPLHF.

The CDR3 here is CATSRGQGNQPQHF. The CDR3, as DNA: TGTGCCACCAGCAGGGGACAGGGCAATCAGCCCCAGCATTTT. The J gene is TRBJ1-5, the V gene TRBV15, with 8 positions matching TRBD1. The trim removed 3 bases at V and 2 bases at J, leaving 0 bases unmatched. The CDR3 spans 14 residues. Germline V lookup: CDR1 LNHNV, CDR2 YYDKDF (reference sequence).

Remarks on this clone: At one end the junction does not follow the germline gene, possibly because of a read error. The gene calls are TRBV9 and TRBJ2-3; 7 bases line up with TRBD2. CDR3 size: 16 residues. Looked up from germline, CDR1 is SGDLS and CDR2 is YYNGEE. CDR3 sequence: CASSVGSSGTTDAQYF. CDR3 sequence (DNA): TGTGCCAGCAGCGTAGGTTCTAGCGGAACCACAGATGCGCAGTATTTT.

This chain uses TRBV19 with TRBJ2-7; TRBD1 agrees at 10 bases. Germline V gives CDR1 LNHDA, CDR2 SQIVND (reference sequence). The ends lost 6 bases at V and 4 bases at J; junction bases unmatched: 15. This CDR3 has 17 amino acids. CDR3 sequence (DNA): TGTGCCAGTAGCCGGGACAGGGGATTTCTTAGAGATTACGAGCAGTACTTC. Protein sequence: CASSRDRGFLRDYEQYF.

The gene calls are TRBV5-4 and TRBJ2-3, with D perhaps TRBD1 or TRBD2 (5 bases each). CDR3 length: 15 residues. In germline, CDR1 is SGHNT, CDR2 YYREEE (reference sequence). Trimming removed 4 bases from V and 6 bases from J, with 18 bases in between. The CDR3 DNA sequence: TGTGCCAGCAGCCACGGGGAAAGGGGCTGGGATACGCAGTATTTT. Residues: CASSHGERGWDTQYF.

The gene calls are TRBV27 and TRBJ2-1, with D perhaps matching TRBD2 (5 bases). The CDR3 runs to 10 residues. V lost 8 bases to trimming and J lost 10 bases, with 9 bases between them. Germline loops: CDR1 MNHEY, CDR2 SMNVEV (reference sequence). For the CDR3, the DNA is TGTGCCAGCCCCCAGCGGGAGCAGTTCTTC. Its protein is CASPQREQFF.

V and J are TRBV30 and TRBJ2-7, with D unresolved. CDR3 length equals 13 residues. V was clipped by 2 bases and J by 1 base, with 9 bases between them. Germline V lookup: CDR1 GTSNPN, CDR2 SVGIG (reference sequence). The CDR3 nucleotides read TGTGCCTGGAGTCCGACACCTTCCTACGAGCAGTACTTC. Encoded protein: CAWSPTPSYEQYF.

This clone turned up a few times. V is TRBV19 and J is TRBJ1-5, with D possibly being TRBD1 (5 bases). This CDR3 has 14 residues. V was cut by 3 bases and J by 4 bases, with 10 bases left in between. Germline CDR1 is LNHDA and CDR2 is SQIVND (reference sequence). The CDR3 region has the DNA TGTGCCAGTAGTATGACAGATGATAATCAGCCCCAGCATTTT. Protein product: CASSMTDDNQPQHF.

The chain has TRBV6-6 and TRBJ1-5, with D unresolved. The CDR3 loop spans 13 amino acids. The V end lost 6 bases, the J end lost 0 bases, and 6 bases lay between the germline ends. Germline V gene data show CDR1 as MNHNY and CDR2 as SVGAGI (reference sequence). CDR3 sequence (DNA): TGTGCCAGCAGAGGGTATAGCAATCAGCCCCAGCATTTT. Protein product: CASRGYSNQPQHF.

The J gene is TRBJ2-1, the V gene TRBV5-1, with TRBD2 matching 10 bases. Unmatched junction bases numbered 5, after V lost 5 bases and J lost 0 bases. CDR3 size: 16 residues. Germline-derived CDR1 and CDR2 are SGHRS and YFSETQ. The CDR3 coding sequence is TGCGCCAGCAGAGGAGCTAGCGGGAGCTCCTACAATGAGCAGTTCTTC. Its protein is CASRGASGSSYNEQFF.

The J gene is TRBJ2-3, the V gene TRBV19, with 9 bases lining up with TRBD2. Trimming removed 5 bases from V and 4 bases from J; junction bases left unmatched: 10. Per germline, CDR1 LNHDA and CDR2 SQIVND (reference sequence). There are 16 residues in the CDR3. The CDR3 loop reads CASSLPSGGRADTQYF. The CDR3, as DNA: TGTGCCAGTAGTCTCCCCTCAGGCGGGAGGGCAGATACGCAGTATTTT.